The T cell receptor beta chain under discussion was sequenced for a study of shared clonotypes between healthy human individuals. After removal of 4 bases from V and 7 bases from J, the junction contained 10 bases not matched to a gene. This CDR3 comprises 16 residues. Germline-derived CDR1 and CDR2 are MNHEY and SMNVEV (reference sequence). The repertoire was sequenced with immunoSEQ multiplex PCR; TCRdb's copy has only in-frame clones and lacks some. The sample holds about 2 million clones; about 95% are singletons and the top ten take more than 0.95%. Naive CD8 cells were CD45RO-negative, positively selected for CCR7, excluding terminally differentiated effector memory CD45RA+ cells.

The V gene is TRBV27, the J gene TRBJ2-1, with TRBD2 matching over 10 bases. This clonotype was sampled from a man between 18 and 29 years old in good health. The sample consisted of naive CD8+ T cells sorted from blood. The CDR3 protein is CASSWLASGSFNEQFF. The CDR3 nucleotides are TGTGCCAGCAGTTGGTTGGCTAGCGGGAGTTTTAATGAGCAGTTCTTC.